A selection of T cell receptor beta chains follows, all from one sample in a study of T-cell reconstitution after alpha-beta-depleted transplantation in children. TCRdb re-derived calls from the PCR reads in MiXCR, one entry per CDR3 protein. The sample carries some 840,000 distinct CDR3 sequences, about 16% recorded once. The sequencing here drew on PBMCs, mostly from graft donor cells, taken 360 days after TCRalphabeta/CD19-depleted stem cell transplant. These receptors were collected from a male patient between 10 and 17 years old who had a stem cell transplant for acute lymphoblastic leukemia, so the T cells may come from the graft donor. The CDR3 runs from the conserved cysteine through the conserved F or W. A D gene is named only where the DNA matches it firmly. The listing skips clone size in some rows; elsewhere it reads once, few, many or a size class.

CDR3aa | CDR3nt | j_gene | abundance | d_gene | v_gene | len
CSARGEGPRGEQYF | TGCAGTGCTAGAGGAGAGGGGCCTCGGGGAGAGCAGTACTTC | TRBJ2-7 | NA | NA | TRBV20-1 | 14
CASTLLRGPVRGYEAFF | TGTGCCAGCACCCTTCTCAGGGGCCCCGTCCGTGGTTATGAAGCTTTCTTT | TRBJ1-1 | NA | NA | TRBV7-8 | 17
CASSFFRSGAEQYF | TGTGCCAGCAGCTTTTTCCGGTCGGGAGCCGAGCAGTACTTC | TRBJ2-7 | NA | NA | TRBV7-2 | 14
CASSFVIGLPSGNTIYF | TGTGCCAGCAGTTTCGTGATAGGCCTACCCTCTGGAAACACCATATATTTT | TRBJ1-3 | NA | NA | TRBV12-3/TRBV12-4 | 17
CASSLAQGNGYTF | TGTGCCAGCAGCTTAGCCCAGGGAAATGGCTACACCTTC | TRBJ1-2 | NA | NA | TRBV7-9 | 13
CASRGDSGELFF | TGTGCCAGCAGGGGGGACTCCGGGGAGCTGTTTTTT | TRBJ2-2 | NA | NA | TRBV2 | 12
CASSVGRGRRSSTDTQYF | TGTGCCAGCAGCGTAGGTCGCGGGAGGCGTTCTAGCACAGATACGCAGTATTTT | TRBJ2-3 | few | TRBD2 | TRBV9 | 18
CASSLLLAGGLGNEQFF | TGCGCCAGCAGCTTGTTGCTAGCGGGAGGATTAGGCAATGAGCAGTTCTTC | TRBJ2-1 | NA | TRBD2 | TRBV5-1 | 17
CASRITGGNSPLHF | TGTGCCAGCAGGATTACAGGGGGGAATTCACCCCTCCACTTT | TRBJ1-6 | few | TRBD1 | TRBV2 | 14
CASSQVTTMGDEQYF | TGTGCCAGCAGCCAAGTAACAACAATGGGCGACGAGCAGTACTTC | TRBJ2-7 | NA | NA | TRBV4-2 | 15
CSVVERSGNEQFF | TGCAGCGTAGTTGAGAGGTCAGGCAATGAGCAGTTCTTC | TRBJ2-1 | few | NA | TRBV29-1 | 13
CASSKLGQGVWHGQFF | TGTGCCAGCAGCAAACTTGGCCAGGGAGTATGGCACGGGCAGTTCTTC | TRBJ2-1 | NA | NA | TRBV21-1 | 16
CASSPYPETGTKGSYNEQFF | TGTGCCAGCAGTCCATACCCGGAAACCGGGACGAAGGGTTCCTACAATGAGCAGTTCTTC | TRBJ2-1 | many | NA | TRBV12-3/TRBV12-4 | 20
CATGSSGSENEQFF | TGTGCCACCGGGTCTAGCGGGAGCGAGAATGAGCAGTTCTTC | TRBJ2-1 | few | TRBD2 | TRBV24-1 | 14